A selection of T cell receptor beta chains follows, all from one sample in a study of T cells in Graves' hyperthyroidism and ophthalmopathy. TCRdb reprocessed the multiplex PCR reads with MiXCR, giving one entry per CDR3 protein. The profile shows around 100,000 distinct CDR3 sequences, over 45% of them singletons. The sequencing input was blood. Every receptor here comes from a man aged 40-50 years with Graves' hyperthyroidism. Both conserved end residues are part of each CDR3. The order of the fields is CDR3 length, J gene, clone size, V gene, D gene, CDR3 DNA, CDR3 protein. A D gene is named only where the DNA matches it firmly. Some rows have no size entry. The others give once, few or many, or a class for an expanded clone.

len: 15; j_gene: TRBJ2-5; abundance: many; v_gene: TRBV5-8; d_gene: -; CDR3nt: TGTGCCAGCAGCGAATTACTAGGCGGTCAAGAGACCCAGTACTTC; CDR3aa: CASSELLGGQETQYF
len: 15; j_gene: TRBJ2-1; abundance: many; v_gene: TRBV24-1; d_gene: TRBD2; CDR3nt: TGTGCCACCACCTCAGGACTAGCGGGAAACAATGAGCAGTTCTTC; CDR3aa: CATTSGLAGNNEQFF
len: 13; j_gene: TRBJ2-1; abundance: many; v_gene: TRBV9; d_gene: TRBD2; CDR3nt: TGTGCCAGCAGCGTAGGGGGAGGGAGTGAGCAGTTCTTC; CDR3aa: CASSVGGGSEQFF
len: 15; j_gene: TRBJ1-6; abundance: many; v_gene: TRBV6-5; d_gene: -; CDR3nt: TGTGCCAGCAGTTACGAGGGTTTGAATAATTCACCCCTCCACTTT; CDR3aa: CASSYEGLNNSPLHF
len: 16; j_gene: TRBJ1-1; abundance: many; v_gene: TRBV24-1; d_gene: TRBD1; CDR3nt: TGTGCCACCAGTGACCGGGACAGGGGTTTGTTCAGTGAAGCTTTCTTT; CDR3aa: CATSDRDRGLFSEAFF
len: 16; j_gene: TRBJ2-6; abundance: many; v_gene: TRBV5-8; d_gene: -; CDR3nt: TGTGCCAGCAGCTCGTTGCAAGGGACCGGGGCCAACGTCCTGACTTTC; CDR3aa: CASSSLQGTGANVLTF
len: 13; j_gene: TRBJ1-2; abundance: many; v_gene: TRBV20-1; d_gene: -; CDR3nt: TGCAGTGCTAGAGAACAGGGAGGCTATGGCTACACCTTC; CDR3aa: CSAREQGGYGYTF
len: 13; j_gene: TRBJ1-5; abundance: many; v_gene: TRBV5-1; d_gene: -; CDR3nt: TGCGCCAGCAGCTTGGCGGGCGGACAGCCCCAGCATTTT; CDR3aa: CASSLAGGQPQHF
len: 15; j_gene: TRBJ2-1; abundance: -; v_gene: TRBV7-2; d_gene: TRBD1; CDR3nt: TGTGCCGGCAGCCGGAGGACAGGGGAGGGCAATGAGCAGTTCTTC; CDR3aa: CAGSRRTGEGNEQFF
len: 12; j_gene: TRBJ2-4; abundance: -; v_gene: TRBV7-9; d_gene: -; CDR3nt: TGTGCCAGCAGCTTAGAGGGGAACATTCAGTACTTC; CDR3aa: CASSLEGNIQYF
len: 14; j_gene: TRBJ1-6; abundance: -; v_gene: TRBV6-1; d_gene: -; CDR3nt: TGTGCCAGCAGTGCTGGAATTGATAATTCACCCCTCCACTTT; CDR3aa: CASSAGIDNSPLHF
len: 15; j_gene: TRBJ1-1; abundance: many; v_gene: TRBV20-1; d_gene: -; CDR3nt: TGCAGTGCTAGACACTCTTTGGGGGATAACACTGAAGCTTTCTTT; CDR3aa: CSARHSLGDNTEAFF
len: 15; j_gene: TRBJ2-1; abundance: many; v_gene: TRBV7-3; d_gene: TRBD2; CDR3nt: TGTGCCAGCAGCGACGGGGGGGCCTCCTACAATGAGCAGTTCTTC; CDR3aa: CASSDGGASYNEQFF
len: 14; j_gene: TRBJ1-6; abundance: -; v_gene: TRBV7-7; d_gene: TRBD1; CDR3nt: TGTGCTAGCAGCTTCGGACAGGTTAATTCACCCCTCCACTTT; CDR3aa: CASSFGQVNSPLHF
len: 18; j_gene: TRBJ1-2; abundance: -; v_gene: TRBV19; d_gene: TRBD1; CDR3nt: TGTGCCAGTGGGACAGCGCCCTCTGGGGCCGGACAATCCTATGGCTACACCTTC; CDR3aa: CASGTAPSGAGQSYGYTF
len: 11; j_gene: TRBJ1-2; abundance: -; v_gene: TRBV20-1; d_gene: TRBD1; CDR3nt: TGCAGTGCTGCCGGGACAGGGGGCTACACCTTC; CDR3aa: CSAAGTGGYTF
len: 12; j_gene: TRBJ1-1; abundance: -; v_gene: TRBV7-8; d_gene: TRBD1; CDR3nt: TGTGCCAGCAGCCCAGGGACAGCTGGGGCTTTCTTT; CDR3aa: CASSPGTAGAFF
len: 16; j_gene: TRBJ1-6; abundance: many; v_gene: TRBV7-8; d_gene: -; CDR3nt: TGTGCCAGCAGCTTACAATCTCGGATCTATAATTCACCCCTCCACTTT; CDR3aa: CASSLQSRIYNSPLHF
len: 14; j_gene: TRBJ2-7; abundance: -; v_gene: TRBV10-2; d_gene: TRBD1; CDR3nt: TGCGCCAGCAGTAAGACAGGGGGGGCCTACGAGCAGTACTTC; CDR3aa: CASSKTGGAYEQYF
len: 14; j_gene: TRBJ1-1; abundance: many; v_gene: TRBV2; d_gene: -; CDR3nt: TGTGCCAGCAGGGACGGATGGGTAAACACTGAAGCTTTCTTT; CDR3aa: CASRDGWVNTEAFF
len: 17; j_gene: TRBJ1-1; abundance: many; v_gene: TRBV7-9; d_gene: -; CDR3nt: TGTGCCAGCAGCAACCTGGGTGGGCCCCTAATGAACACTGAAGCTTTCTTT; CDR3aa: CASSNLGGPLMNTEAFF
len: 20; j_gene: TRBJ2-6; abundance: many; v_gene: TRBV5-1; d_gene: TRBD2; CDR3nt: TGCGCCAGCAGCTCGGGGCACGGACTAGCGGGAGGGTCTGGGGCCAACGTCCTGACTTTC; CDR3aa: CASSSGHGLAGGSGANVLTF
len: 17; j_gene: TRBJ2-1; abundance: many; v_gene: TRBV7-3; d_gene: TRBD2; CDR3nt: TGTGCCAGCAGCTCGGGACTAGCGGGAGGAGCTAGGAATGAGCAGTTCTTC; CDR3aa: CASSSGLAGGARNEQFF
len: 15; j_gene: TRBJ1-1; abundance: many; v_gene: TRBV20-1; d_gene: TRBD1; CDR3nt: TGCAGTGCTAGAGATCCGGGACAGAAGAACACTGAAGCTTTCTTT; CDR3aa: CSARDPGQKNTEAFF
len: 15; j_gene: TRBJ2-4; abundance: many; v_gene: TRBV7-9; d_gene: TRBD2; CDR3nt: TGTGCCAGCAGCACAATAGGCGGGAGTGGTGGCATTCAGTACTTC; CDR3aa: CASSTIGGSGGIQYF
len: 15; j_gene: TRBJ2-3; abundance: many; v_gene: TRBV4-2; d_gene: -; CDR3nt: TGTGCCAGCAGCCAGACCAGGGGAAGCACAGATACGCAGTATTTT; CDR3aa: CASSQTRGSTDTQYF
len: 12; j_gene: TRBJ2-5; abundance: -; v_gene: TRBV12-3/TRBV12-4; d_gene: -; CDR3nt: TGTGCCAGCAGCCTCCGGGTGGGGACCCAGTACTTC; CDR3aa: CASSLRVGTQYF
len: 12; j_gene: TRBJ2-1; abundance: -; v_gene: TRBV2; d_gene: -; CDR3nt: TGTGCCAGCACCTGGGACGGGGATGAGCAGTTCTTC; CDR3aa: CASTWDGDEQFF
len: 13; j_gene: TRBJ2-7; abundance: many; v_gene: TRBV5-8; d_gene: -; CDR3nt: TGTGCCAGCAGCTACGGCGATGGCTTGGGGCAGTACTTC; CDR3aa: CASSYGDGLGQYF
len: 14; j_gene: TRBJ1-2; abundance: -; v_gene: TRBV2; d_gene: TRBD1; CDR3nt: TGTGCCAGTATGGAAGGACAGGGGGCTTATGGCTACACCTTC; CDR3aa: CASMEGQGAYGYTF
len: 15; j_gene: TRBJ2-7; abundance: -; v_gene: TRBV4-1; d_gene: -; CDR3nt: TGCGCCAGCAGCCAGCCGGGAGTGTTCTCCTACGAGCAGTACTTC; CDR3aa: CASSQPGVFSYEQYF
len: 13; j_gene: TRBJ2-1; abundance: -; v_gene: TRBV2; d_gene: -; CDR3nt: TGTGCCAGCAGGGCGCTCATCTATAATGAGCAGTTCTTC; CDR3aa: CASRALIYNEQFF
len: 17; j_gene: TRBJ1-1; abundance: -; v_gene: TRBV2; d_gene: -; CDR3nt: TGTGCCAGCAGTTATTCGGAATCCCCCGGCCAGAACACTGAAGCTTTCTTT; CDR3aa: CASSYSESPGQNTEAFF
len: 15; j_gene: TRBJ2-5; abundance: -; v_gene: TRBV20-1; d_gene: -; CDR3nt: TGCAGTGCTAGAGAGGCCCAGGGTCGCAATCAGCCCCAGTACTTC; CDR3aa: CSAREAQGRNQPQYF
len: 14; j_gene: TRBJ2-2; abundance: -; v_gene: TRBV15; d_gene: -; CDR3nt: TGTGCCACCAGCAGAGAGGGGCTCACCGGGGAGCTGTTTTTT; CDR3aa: CATSREGLTGELFF
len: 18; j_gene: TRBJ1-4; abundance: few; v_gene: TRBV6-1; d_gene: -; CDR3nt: TGTGCCAGCAGTGAAACAACACCGGGCGGGGCAACTAATGAAAAACTGTTTTTT; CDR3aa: CASSETTPGGATNEKLFF
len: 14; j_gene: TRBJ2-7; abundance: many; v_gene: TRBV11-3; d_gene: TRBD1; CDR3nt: TGTGCCAGCAGCTCCCCGGGACAGCGCTACGAGCAGTACTTC; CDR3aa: CASSSPGQRYEQYF
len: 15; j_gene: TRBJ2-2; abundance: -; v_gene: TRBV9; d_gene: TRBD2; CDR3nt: TGTGCCAGCAGCCATAGGGATAGCGGGAGTGGGGAGCTGTTTTTT; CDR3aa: CASSHRDSGSGELFF
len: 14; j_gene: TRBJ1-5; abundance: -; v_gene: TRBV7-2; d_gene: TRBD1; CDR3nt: TGTGCCAGCAGCTTTCAAAAGGGGACAGGGTACGAGCATTTT; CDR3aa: CASSFQKGTGYEHF
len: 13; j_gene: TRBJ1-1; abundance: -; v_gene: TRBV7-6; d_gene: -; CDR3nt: TGTGCCAGCAGCTTAGATGGGGGCGGCGAGGCTTTCTTT; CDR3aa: CASSLDGGGEAFF